One and the same sample provided the 3 T cell receptor beta chains below, sequenced in a study of beta chain features in type 1 diabetes. The sequenced template was cDNA made from the entire isolated RNA. The protocol was immunoSEQ multiplex PCR, while the TCRdb copy is restricted to in-frame clones and leaves out a portion. The sample yields about 290,000 clones, under 8.5% seen once. The sequenced sample consisted of central memory CD4+ T cells from blood. Source of these receptors: a woman aged 18-29 years in good health.

This clone was observed a few times. This chain uses TRBV18 with TRBJ1-4; 7 positions agree with TRBD1. The CDR3 runs 16 residues. V shed 6 bases, J shed 0 bases, and the junction held 7 bases outside the gene matches. Germline V gene sequence: CDR1 KGHSH, CDR2 LQKENI. This chain's CDR3 is CASSRGQAATNEKLFF. In DNA, the CDR3 is TGTGCCAGCTCCCGCGGACAGGCCGCAACTAATGAAAAACTGTTTTTT.

This clone was counted a few times. V and J are TRBV7-2 and TRBJ1-1; weak D call: TRBD1 (5 bases). CDR1 is SGHTA, CDR2 FQGNSA, per germline. V dropped 5 bases and J dropped 3 bases, with 13 bases sitting between them. There are 14 residues in the CDR3. The DNA for the CDR3 is TGTGCCAGCAGCGGGCACGGGGCGGACACTGAAGCTTTCTTT. As protein: CASSGHGADTEAFF.

The chain recombines TRBV5-8 with TRBJ1-6; D ambiguous. This CDR3 has 13 amino acids. V lost 1 base and J lost 8, with 7 bases in between. Germline CDR1 SGHTS, CDR2 YDEGEE. CDR3 sequence (DNA): TGTGCCAGCAGCTTGCGTCCGGATTCACCCCTCCACTTT. Amino acid sequence: CASSLRPDSPLHF.